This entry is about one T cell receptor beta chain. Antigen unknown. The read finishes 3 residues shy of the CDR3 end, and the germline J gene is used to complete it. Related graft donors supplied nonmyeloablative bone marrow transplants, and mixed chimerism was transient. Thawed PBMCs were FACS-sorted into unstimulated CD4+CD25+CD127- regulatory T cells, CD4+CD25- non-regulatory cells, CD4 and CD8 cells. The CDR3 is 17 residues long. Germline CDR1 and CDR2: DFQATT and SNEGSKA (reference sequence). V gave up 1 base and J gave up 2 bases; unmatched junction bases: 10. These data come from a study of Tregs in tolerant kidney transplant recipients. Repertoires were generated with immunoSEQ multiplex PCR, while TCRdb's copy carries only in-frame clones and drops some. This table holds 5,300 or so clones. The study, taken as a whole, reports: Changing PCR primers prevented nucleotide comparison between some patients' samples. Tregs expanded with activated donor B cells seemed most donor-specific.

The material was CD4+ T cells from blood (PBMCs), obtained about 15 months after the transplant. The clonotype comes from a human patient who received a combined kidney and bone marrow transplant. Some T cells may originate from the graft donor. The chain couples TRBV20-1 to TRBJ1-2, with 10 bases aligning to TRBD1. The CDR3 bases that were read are TGCAGTGCTAGAGCCCGGGACAGGGGCGACCAAAACTATGGC. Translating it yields CSARARDRGDQNYG. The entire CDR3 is CSARARDRGDQNYGYTF.